The sequence of this T cell receptor beta chain was determined in a study of blood T cells in healthy people across ages. Study results and limitations: A roughly linear age-dependent decrease characterized TCR beta diversity per million T cells.

Unmatched junction bases numbered 10, after V lost 0 bases and J lost 6 bases. CDR3 length equals 17 residues. From germline, CDR1 is SGHRS and CDR2 YFSETQ. Worth noting for this clonotype: The antigen is unknown.

A second PCR of roughly 7 to 11 cycles used a sample-barcoded 5' primer and a J-beta primer mix. TCRdb itself ran the 5' RACE reads through MiXCR, one entry per CDR3 protein. The sample has some 640,000 distinct CDR3 sequences; roughly 49% are singletons. The source of this sequence is a woman aged 55-69 years in good health. The chain has TRBV5-1 and TRBJ2-2, with TRBD1 matching over 8 bases. The material sequenced was blood. The CDR3 loop reads CASSLGPGQGGAGELFF. For the CDR3, the DNA is TGCGCCAGCAGCTTGGGTCCCGGACAGGGAGGCGCCGGGGAGCTGTTTTTT.